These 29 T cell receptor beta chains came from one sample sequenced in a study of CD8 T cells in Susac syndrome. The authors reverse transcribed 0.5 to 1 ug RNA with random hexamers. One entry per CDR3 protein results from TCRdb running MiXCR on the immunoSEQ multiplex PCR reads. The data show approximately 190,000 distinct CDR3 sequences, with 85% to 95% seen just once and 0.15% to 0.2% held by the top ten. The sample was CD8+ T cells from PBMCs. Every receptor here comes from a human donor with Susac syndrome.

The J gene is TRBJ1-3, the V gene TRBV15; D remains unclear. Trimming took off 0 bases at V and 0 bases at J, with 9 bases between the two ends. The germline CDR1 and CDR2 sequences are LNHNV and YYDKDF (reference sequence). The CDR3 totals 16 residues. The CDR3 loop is CATSRDRGSSGNTIYF. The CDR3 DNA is TGTGCCACCAGCAGAGATCGAGGTAGCTCTGGAAACACCATATATTTT.

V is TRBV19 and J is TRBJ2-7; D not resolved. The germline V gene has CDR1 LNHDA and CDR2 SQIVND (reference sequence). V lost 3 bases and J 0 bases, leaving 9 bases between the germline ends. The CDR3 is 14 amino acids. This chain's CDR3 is CASSMTGSSYEQYF. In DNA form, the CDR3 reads TGTGCCAGTAGTATGACGGGCAGCTCCTACGAGCAGTACTTC.

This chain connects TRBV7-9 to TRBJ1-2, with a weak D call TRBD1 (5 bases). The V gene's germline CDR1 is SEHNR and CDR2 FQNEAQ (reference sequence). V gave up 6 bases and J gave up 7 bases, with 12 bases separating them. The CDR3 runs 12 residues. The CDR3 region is CASSFQGAGYTF. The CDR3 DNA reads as TGTGCCAGCAGTTTTCAGGGAGCTGGCTACACCTTC.

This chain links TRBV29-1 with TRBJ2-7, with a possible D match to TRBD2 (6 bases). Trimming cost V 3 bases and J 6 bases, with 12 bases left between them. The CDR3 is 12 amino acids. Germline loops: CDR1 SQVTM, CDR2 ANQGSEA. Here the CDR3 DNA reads TGCAGCGTTGAGGTACTAGCACGCGAGCAGTACTTC. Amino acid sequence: CSVEVLAREQYF.

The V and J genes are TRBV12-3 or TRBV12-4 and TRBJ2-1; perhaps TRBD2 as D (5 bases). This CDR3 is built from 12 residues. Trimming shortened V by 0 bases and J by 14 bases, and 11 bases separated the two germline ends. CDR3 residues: CASSLAKRAEFF. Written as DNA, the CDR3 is TGTGCCAGCAGTTTAGCAAAGAGGGCCGAGTTCTTC.

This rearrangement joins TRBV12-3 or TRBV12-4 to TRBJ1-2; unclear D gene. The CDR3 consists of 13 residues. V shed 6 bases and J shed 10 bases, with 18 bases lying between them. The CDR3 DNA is TGTGCCAGCAGCACCGACGGGAGGTCGAACTACACCTTC. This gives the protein CASSTDGRSNYTF.

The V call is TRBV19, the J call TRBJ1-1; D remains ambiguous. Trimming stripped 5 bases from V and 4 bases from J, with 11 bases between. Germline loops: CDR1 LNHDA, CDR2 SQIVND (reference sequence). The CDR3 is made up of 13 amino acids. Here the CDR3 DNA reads TGTGCCAGTAGTTTCGGGGAGAGCACTGAAGCTTTCTTT. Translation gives CASSFGESTEAFF.

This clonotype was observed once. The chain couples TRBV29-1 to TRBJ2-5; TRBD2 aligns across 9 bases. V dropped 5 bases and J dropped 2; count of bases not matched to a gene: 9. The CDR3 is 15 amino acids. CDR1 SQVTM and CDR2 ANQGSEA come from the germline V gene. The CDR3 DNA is TGCAGCGTTAGTGGAAGCGGGAGGTCGCAAGAGACCCAGTACTTC. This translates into CSVSGSGRSQETQYF.

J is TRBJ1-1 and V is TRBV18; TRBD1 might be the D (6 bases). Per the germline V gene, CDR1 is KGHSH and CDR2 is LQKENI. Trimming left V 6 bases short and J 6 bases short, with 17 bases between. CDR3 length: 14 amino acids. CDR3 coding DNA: TGTGCCAGCTCTGCCCTCGGGGGGGCCGCTGAAGCTTTCTTT. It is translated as CASSALGGAAEAFF.

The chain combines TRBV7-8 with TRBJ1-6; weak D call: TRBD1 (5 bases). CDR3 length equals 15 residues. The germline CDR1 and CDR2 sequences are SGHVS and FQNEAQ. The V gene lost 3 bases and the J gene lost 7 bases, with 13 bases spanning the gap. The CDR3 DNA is TGTGCCAGCAGCTTGGGGGGGACGGAAAATTCACCCCTCCACTTT. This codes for CASSLGGTENSPLHF.

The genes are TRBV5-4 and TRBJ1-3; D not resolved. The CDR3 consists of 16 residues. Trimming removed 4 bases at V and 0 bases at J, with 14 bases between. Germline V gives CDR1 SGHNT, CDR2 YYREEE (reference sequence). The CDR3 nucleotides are TGTGCCAGCAGCGACGGACTGTCGGACTCTGGAAACACCATATATTTT. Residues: CASSDGLSDSGNTIYF.

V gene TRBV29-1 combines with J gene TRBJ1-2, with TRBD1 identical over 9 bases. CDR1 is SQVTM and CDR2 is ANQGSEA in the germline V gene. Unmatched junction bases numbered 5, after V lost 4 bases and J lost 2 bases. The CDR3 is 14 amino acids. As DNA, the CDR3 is TGCAGCGTTGGGATAGGGACAGGGAACTATGGCTACACCTTC. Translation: CSVGIGTGNYGYTF.

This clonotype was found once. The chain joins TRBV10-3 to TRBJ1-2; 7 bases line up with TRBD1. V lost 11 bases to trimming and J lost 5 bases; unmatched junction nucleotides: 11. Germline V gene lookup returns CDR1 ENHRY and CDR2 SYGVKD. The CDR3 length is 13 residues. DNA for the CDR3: TGTGCCGCAACAGGGGAGGGGAGATATGGCTACACCTTC. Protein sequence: CAATGEGRYGYTF.

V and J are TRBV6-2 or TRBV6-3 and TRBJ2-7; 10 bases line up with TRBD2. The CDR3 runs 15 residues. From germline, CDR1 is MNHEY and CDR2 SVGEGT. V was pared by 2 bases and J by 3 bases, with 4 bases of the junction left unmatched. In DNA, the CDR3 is TGTGCCAGCAGTTACGCGACTAGCGGGTTCTACGAGCAGTACTTC. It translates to CASSYATSGFYEQYF.

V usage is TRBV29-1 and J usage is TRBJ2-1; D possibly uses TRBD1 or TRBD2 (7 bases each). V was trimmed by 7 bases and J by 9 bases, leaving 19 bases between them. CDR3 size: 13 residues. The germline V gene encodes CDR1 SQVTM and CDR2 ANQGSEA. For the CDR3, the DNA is TGCAGCGGTAGGGGGGGCAGGGACAGTGAGCAGTTCTTC. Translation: CSGRGGRDSEQFF.

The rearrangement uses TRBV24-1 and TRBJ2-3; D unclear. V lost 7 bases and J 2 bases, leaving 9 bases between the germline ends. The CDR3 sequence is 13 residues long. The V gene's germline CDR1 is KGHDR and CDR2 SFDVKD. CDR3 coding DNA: TGTGCCACCAGCGACACGTACACAGATACGCAGTATTTT. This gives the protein CATSDTYTDTQYF.

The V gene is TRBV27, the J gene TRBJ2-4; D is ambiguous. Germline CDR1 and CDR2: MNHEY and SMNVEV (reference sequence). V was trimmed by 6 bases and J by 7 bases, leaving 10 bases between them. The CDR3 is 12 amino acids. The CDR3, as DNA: TGTGCCAGCAGGTCACCCTCCAACATTCAGTACTTC. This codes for CASRSPSNIQYF.

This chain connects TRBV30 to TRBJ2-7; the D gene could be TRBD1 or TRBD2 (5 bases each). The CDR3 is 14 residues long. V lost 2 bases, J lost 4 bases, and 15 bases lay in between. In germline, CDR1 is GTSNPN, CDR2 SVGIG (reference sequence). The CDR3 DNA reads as TGTGCCTGGAGTAGGGCAGGGTCGGGATACGAGCAGTACTTC. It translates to CAWSRAGSGYEQYF.

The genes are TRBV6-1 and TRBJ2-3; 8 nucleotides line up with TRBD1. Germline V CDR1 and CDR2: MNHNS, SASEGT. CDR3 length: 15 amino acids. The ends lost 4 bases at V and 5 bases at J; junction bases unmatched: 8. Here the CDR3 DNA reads TGTGCCAGCAGTGCGACAGGGGCTGGATTAGATACGCAGTATTTT. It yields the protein CASSATGAGLDTQYF.

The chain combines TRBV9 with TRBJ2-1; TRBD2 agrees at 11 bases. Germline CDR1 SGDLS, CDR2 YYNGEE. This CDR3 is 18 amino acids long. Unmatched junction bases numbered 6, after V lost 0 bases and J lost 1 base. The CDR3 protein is CASSVVGSGGDSYNEQFF. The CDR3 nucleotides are TGTGCCAGCAGCGTAGTCGGTAGCGGGGGGGATTCCTACAATGAGCAGTTCTTC.

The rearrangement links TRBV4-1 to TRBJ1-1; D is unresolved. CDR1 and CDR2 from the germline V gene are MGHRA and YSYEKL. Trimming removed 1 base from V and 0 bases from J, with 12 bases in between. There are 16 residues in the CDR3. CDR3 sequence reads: CASSQAEDSMNTEAFF. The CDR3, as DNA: TGCGCCAGCAGCCAAGCTGAGGACTCCATGAACACTGAAGCTTTCTTT.

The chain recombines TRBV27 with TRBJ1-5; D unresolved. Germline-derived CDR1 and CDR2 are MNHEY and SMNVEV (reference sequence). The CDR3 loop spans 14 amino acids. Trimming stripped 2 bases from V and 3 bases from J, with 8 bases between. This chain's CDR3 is CASSLGPFNQPQHF. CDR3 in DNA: TGTGCCAGCAGTTTAGGGCCCTTCAATCAGCCCCAGCATTTT.

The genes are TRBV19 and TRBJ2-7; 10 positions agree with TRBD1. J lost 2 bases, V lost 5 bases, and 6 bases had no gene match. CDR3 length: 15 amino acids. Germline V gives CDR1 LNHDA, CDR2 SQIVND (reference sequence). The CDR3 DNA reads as TGTGCCAGTAGTTCGGGGACAGGGGCCCCCTACGAGCAGTACTTC. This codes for CASSSGTGAPYEQYF.

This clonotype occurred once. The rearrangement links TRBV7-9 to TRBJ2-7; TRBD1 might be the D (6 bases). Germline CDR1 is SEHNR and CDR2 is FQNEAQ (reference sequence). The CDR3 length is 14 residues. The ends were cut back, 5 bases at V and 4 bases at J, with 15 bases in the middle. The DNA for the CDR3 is TGTGCCAGCAGCCCCTCCGGACAGTTTTACGAGCAGTACTTC. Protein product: CASSPSGQFYEQYF.

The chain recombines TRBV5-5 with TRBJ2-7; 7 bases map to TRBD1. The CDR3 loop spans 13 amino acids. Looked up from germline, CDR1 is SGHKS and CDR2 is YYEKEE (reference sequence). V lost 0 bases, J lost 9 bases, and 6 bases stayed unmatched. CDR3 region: CASSLDQGDMQYF. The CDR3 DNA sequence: TGTGCCAGCAGCTTGGATCAGGGGGACATGCAGTACTTC.

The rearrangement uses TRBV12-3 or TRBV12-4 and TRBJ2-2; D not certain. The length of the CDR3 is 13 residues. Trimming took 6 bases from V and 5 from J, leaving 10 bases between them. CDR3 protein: CASSQKETGELFF. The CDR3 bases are TGTGCCAGCAGCCAAAAAGAAACCGGGGAGCTGTTTTTT.

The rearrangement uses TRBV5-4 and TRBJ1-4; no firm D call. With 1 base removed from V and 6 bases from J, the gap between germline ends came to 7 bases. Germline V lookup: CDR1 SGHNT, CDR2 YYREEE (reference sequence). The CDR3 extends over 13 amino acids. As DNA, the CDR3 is TGTGCCAGCAGCTTGTCTGGCGATGAAAAACTGTTTTTT. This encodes CASSLSGDEKLFF.

The CDR3 bases are TGTGCCAGCAGTGACGGCGGGGGCTGGTTTAATGAGCAGTTCTTC. It yields the protein CASSDGGGWFNEQFF. The chain is built from TRBV9 and TRBJ2-1, with D perhaps TRBD2 (7 bases). This CDR3 comprises 15 residues. Germline CDR1 and CDR2: SGDLS and YYNGEE. V was pared by 5 bases and J by 7 bases, with 19 bases between.

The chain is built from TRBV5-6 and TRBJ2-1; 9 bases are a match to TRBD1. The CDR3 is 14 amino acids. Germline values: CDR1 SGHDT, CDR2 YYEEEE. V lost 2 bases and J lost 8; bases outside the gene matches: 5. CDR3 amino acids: CASSFRTGVDEQFF. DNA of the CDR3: TGTGCCAGCAGCTTCCGGACAGGGGTGGATGAGCAGTTCTTC. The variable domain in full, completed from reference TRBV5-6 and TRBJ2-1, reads DAGVTQSPTHLIKTRGQQVTLRCSPKSGHDTVSWYQQALGQGPQFIFQYYEEEERQRGNFPDRFSGHQFPNYSSELNVNALLLGDSALYLCASSFRTGVDEQFFGPGTRLTVL.